Each of the 17 T cell receptor beta chains below was sequenced from the same sample in a study of vaccination and CD4 T cells after COVID-19. Antigens for these TCRs are unknown. The treatment is: approximately nine-day PBMC culture with coronavirus spike peptide pools or control peptides (ViraFEST assay). Oncomine TCR Beta short-read sequencing was applied to DNA from cultured CD4+ T cells. TCRdb used MiXCR to reprocess the PCR reads, holding one entry per CDR3 protein. The data contain under 10,000 distinct CDR3 sequences, 61% of them seen just once; the ten biggest clones take up about 15%. The specimen was cultured CD4+ T cells from blood, collected after SARS-CoV-2 vaccination. These receptors came from a human donor with COVID-19.

The rearrangement links TRBV11-3 to TRBJ2-3, with D perhaps TRBD2 (6 bases). V gave up 5 bases and J gave up 0 bases, with 15 bases separating them. The CDR3 covers 16 residues. CDR1 and CDR2 (germline): SGHNT, YENEEA. This chain's CDR3 is CASSVSTRSSTDTQYF. The CDR3 DNA reads TGTGCCAGCAGCGTATCGACTAGATCTAGCACAGATACGCAGTATTTT. Combining the CDR3 with reference TRBV11-3 and TRBJ2-3 gives the whole variable domain EAGVVQSPRYKIIEKKQPVAFWCNPISGHNTLYWYLQNLGQGPELLIRYENEEAVDDSQLPKDRFSAERLKGVDSTLKIQPAELGDSAVYLCASSVSTRSSTDTQYFGPGTRLTVL.

The CDR3 nucleotides are TGCAGCGTTGGGGTCGGATACTACGAGCAGTACTTC. It encodes CSVGVGYYEQYF. The rearrangement links TRBV29-1 to TRBJ2-7; D unclear. The V gene's germline CDR1 is SQVTM and CDR2 ANQGSEA. The germline V and J ends were trimmed by 4 bases and 3 bases, with 10 bases remaining between them. CDR3 length: 12 amino acids.

This chain joins TRBV11-2 and TRBJ1-1; weak D call: TRBD1 (5 bases). V was clipped by 3 bases and J by 4 bases, with 12 bases between them. The CDR3 has 14 amino acids. Germline CDR1 reads SGHAT; CDR2 reads FQNNGV. DNA for the CDR3: TGTGCCAGCAGCTTCGCAGGGACCTCCACTGAAGCTTTCTTT. Translating gives CASSFAGTSTEAFF. The full variable domain, with the rest looked up from reference TRBV11-2 and TRBJ1-1, is EAGVAQSPRYKIIEKRQSVAFWCNPISGHATLYWYQQILGQGPKLLIQFQNNGVVDDSQLPKDRFSAERLKGVDSTLKIQPAKLEDSAVYLCASSFAGTSTEAFFGQGTRLTVV.

The CDR3 loop is CASSVGQGETQYF. CDR3 in DNA: TGTGCCAGCAGTGTGGGACAGGGAGAGACCCAGTACTTC. The chain links TRBV6-1 to TRBJ2-5; 9 nucleotides match TRBD1. CDR3 size: 13 residues. V trimming: 4 bases; J trimming: 4 bases; junction bases outside the gene matches: 1. Germline loops: CDR1 MNHNS, CDR2 SASEGT.

Worth noting for this clonotype: Likely a read error: the CDR3 ends without its conserved phenylalanine or tryptophan. This CDR3 reads CASSWGDGVQTQYS. Written as DNA, the CDR3 is TGTGCCAGCAGTTGGGGCGACGGGGTACAGACCCAGTACTCC. V usage is TRBV27 and J usage is TRBJ2-5; the D call may be TRBD1 or TRBD2 (5 bases each). The CDR3 contains 14 residues. Germline V gene lookup returns CDR1 MNHEY and CDR2 SMNVEV (reference sequence). V was pared by 4 bases and J by 6 bases, with 15 bases between.

This clonotype was detected a few times. The chain combines TRBV7-9 with TRBJ1-1, with 9 bases fitting TRBD1. Per the germline V gene, CDR1 is SEHNR and CDR2 is FQNEAQ (reference sequence). The CDR3 covers 14 residues. V lost 1 base to trimming and J lost 3 bases; unmatched junction nucleotides: 0. This CDR3 reads CASSLGQGDTEAFF. As DNA, the CDR3 is TGTGCCAGCAGCTTAGGACAGGGGGACACTGAAGCTTTCTTT.

This clonotype occurred a few times. This rearrangement joins TRBV11-3 to TRBJ1-1; the D gene is possibly TRBD1 (5 bases). V lost 7 bases to trimming and J lost 6 bases, with 21 bases between them. The CDR3 consists of 15 residues. Germline CDR1 is SGHNT and CDR2 is YENEEA. CDR3 coding DNA: TGTGCCAGCACCCCCGGGGGTGGCGGACGCGCTGAAGCTTTCTTT. This gives the protein CASTPGGGGRAEAFF.

This chain joins TRBV7-2 and TRBJ1-1; D is unresolved. Germline values: CDR1 SGHTA, CDR2 FQGNSA. The CDR3 length is 13 residues. V was pared by 1 base and J by 4 bases, with 7 bases between. DNA for the CDR3: TGTGCCAGCAGCTTAGAGTTGGTCACTGAAGCTTTCTTT. It specifies CASSLELVTEAFF.

This clonotype was counted between two and nine times. The V call is TRBV6-1, the J call TRBJ2-7, with D possibly being TRBD1 or TRBD2 (5 bases each). The V end was cut by 8 bases, the J end by 4 bases, with 18 bases between. The CDR3 runs to 14 residues. From germline, CDR1 is MNHNS and CDR2 SASEGT. The CDR3 protein is CASQINRGQYEQYF. The CDR3 DNA reads TGTGCCAGCCAGATAAATCGGGGCCAATACGAGCAGTACTTC.

The J gene is TRBJ2-5, the V gene TRBV12-3 or TRBV12-4; 9 bases are shared with TRBD2. V gave up 10 bases and J gave up 2 bases; unmatched junction bases: 5. The CDR3 is 13 residues long. CDR3 DNA sequence: TGTGCCACCGAAAGCGGGGGGCAAGAGACCCAGTACTTC. Residues: CATESGGQETQYF.

The genes are TRBV2 and TRBJ1-2; TRBD1 agrees at 10 bases. The CDR3 covers 13 residues. Looked up from germline, CDR1 is SNHLY and CDR2 is FYNNEI. With 8 bases clipped from V and 6 bases from J, the junction kept 6 bases outside the gene matches. CDR3 nucleotides: TGTGCCAGCGGAGAGACAGGGGGCGATGGCTACACCTTC. Amino acid sequence: CASGETGGDGYTF.

This clonotype was counted a few times. The chain combines TRBV28 with TRBJ1-5; tentatively, D is TRBD1 (5 bases). The germline CDR1 and CDR2 sequences are MDHEN and SYDVKM. This CDR3 comprises 16 residues. Trimming removed 3 bases from V and 4 bases from J, with 16 bases in between. CDR3 sequence (DNA): TGTGCCAGCAGTTTCGCGGGACCGCTACCTAATCAGCCCCAGCATTTT. Protein: CASSFAGPLPNQPQHF.

There are a few counts of this clonotype. The V and J genes are TRBV6-1 and TRBJ1-1, with TRBD1 matching over 7 bases. Germline loops: CDR1 MNHNS, CDR2 SASEGT. CDR3 size: 14 residues. The J segment lost 5 bases and the V segment lost 10 bases, leaving 13 bases of the junction unmatched. CDR3 DNA: TGTGCCACCTGGGGGGGACAGACTAAGACTGAAGCTTTCTTT. This gives the protein CATWGGQTKTEAFF.

The chain employs TRBV2 and TRBJ2-7, with 7 nucleotides matching TRBD1. The CDR3 length is 14 residues. The germline CDR1 and CDR2 sequences are SNHLY and FYNNEI. The V segment lost 8 bases and the J segment 0 bases; nucleotides outside the gene matches: 7. This CDR3 reads CASATGRSSYEQYF. CDR3 DNA: TGTGCCAGCGCGACAGGGCGAAGCTCCTACGAGCAGTACTTC.

V usage is TRBV30 and J usage is TRBJ1-6, with D perhaps matching TRBD1 (6 bases). CDR3 length: 15 residues. Per germline, CDR1 GTSNPN and CDR2 SVGIG (reference sequence). Trimming shortened V by 1 base and J by 10 bases, and 17 bases separated the two germline ends. CDR3 DNA: TGTGCCTGGAGTGGAACCGGGACACAGGGATCACCCCTCCACTTT. This encodes CAWSGTGTQGSPLHF.

In its sample, this clonotype was seen a few times. V gene TRBV6-1 combines with J gene TRBJ2-5, with a tentative D call TRBD2 (6 bases). Germline values: CDR1 MNHNS, CDR2 SASEGT. Trimming removed 6 bases from V and 4 bases from J, with 12 bases in between. The CDR3 is 13 residues long. Written as DNA, the CDR3 is TGTGCCAGCAGGGGGGGTATTGGAGAGACCCAGTACTTC. Translation: CASRGGIGETQYF.

This chain connects TRBV12-3 or TRBV12-4 to TRBJ1-3; D unresolved. V dropped 5 bases and J dropped 0 bases, with 11 bases sitting between them. The CDR3 runs 15 residues. CDR3: CASSPQRGSGNTIYF. CDR3 DNA: TGTGCCAGCAGTCCTCAAAGAGGCTCTGGAAACACCATATATTTT.